A selection of T cell receptor beta chains follows, all from one sample in a study of T-cell reconstitution after alpha-beta-depleted transplantation in children. TCRdb reprocessed the PCR reads with MiXCR, giving one entry per CDR3 protein. In the table there are about 980,000 distinct CDR3 sequences, 25% to 30% of which are singletons. Sequenced material: PBMCs, mostly from graft donor cells, taken 360 days after TCRalphabeta/CD19-depleted stem cell transplant. These receptors all come from a boy younger than two who had a stem cell transplant for SCID, so the T cells may come from the graft donor. Both conserved end residues are part of each CDR3. D genes are given only for firm matches. The size of a clone is reported for some rows only, either as once, few or many, or as a class for expanded clones.

CASSLTGQDLETQYF | TGTGCCAGCAGTCTGACAGGACAAGACCTAGAGACCCAGTACTTC | . | TRBJ2-5 | . | TRBV12-3/TRBV12-4 | 15
CASSPRVAGNTGELFF | TGTGCCAGCAGCCCGAGGGTAGCGGGGAACACCGGGGAGCTGTTTTTT | few | TRBJ2-2 | TRBD2 | TRBV7-9 | 16
CSVGEGEQFF | TGCAGCGTTGGAGAGGGGGAGCAGTTCTTC | few | TRBJ2-1 | . | TRBV29-1 | 10
CASSQVLPGTGAGELFF | TGTGCCAGCAGCCAAGTCCTCCCCGGGACAGGGGCCGGGGAGCTGTTTTTT | . | TRBJ2-2 | TRBD1 | TRBV4-2 | 17
CASSLRQPYNEQFF | TGTGCCAGCAGTTTACGGCAGCCTTACAATGAGCAGTTCTTC | . | TRBJ2-1 | . | TRBV12-3/TRBV12-4 | 14
CASSPRDYTDTQYF | TGCGCCAGCAGCCCACGGGACTACACAGATACGCAGTATTTT | . | TRBJ2-3 | TRBD2 | TRBV4-1 | 14
CASSLAELGEQFF | TGTGCCAGCAGCTTAGCGGAGCTGGGTGAGCAGTTCTTC | . | TRBJ2-1 | . | TRBV7-7 | 13
CASSTYFTGELFF | TGTGCCAGCAGTACTTATTTCACCGGGGAGCTGTTTTTT | . | TRBJ2-2 | . | TRBV6-2/TRBV6-3 | 13
CASSQEGGRGYVNSPLHF | TGTGCCAGCAGCCAAGAAGGGGGCAGGGGGTACGTCAATTCACCCCTCCACTTT | . | TRBJ1-6 | TRBD1 | TRBV4-3 | 18
CASSQDLGPMNTEAFF | TGCGCCAGCAGCCAAGATTTGGGCCCCATGAACACTGAAGCTTTCTTT | . | TRBJ1-1 | . | TRBV4-1 | 16
CAISKGQDYSYNEQFF | TGTGCCATCAGTAAGGGACAGGACTACTCCTACAATGAGCAGTTCTTC | few | TRBJ2-1 | TRBD1 | TRBV10-3 | 16
CASGLKGGDSGNTIYF | TGTGCCAGCGGGCTTAAGGGCGGAGACTCTGGAAACACCATATATTTT | few | TRBJ1-3 | . | TRBV6-1 | 16
CASSEAGYLGGANVLTF | TGTGCCAGCAGTGAAGCGGGGTATCTTGGTGGGGCCAACGTCCTGACTTTC | . | TRBJ2-6 | . | TRBV2 | 17
CASSTTASGNTEAFF | TGTGCCAGCAGTACGACAGCGTCGGGGAACACTGAAGCTTTCTTT | few | TRBJ1-1 | . | TRBV6-1 | 15
CASSEDGLAGAAIQYF | TGTGCCAGCAGTGAAGATGGGCTAGCGGGGGCCGCCATTCAGTACTTC | . | TRBJ2-4 | TRBD2 | TRBV2 | 16
CASSREGVVYF | TGTGCCAGCAGTCGGGAGGGGGTGGTGTACTTC | . | TRBJ2-7 | TRBD2 | TRBV6-5 | 11
CSATPDSENEKLFF | TGCAGTGCGACACCCGACAGCGAGAATGAAAAACTGTTTTTT | . | TRBJ1-4 | . | TRBV20-1 | 14
CSAQRPGGSVETQYF | TGCAGTGCCCAGAGGCCTGGGGGGTCGGTGGAGACCCAGTACTTC | few | TRBJ2-5 | . | TRBV20-1 | 15
CASSAYSGKEQFF | TGCGCCAGCAGCGCCTACTCCGGAAAAGAGCAGTTCTTC | few | TRBJ2-1 | . | TRBV5-1 | 13
CASSQETEGPGELFF | TGTGCCAGCAGCCAAGAAACGGAAGGTCCCGGGGAGCTGTTTTTT | . | TRBJ2-2 | . | TRBV4-2 | 15
CASSWGSAVGEQYF | TGTGCCAGCAGCTGGGGTAGCGCGGTGGGCGAGCAGTACTTC | . | TRBJ2-7 | . | TRBV3-1 | 14
CSARDSAKGSEKLFF | TGCAGTGCTAGAGATTCTGCGAAGGGATCTGAAAAACTGTTTTTT | few | TRBJ1-4 | . | TRBV20-1 | 15
CASSMPATDTQYF | TGTGCCAGCAGTATGCCGGCGACAGATACGCAGTATTTT | . | TRBJ2-3 | . | TRBV7-9 | 13
CSARQLGQYYGYTF | TGCAGTGCTAGACAGCTTGGACAGTACTATGGCTACACCTTC | . | TRBJ1-2 | . | TRBV20-1 | 14
CASQRGGLTGELFF | TGTGCCAGCCAACGGGGGGGTTTAACCGGGGAGCTGTTTTTT | . | TRBJ2-2 | TRBD2 | TRBV6-1 | 14
CASSTQTGLAGRFSSYNEQFF | TGTGCCAGCAGCACCCAGACGGGACTAGCGGGGCGCTTTAGCTCCTACAATGAGCAGTTCTTC | few | TRBJ2-1 | TRBD2 | TRBV11-1 | 21
CASSQAPGQGAYEQYF | TGTGCCAGCAGCCAAGCACCGGGACAGGGGGCCTACGAGCAGTACTTC | once | TRBJ2-7 | TRBD1 | TRBV4-2 | 16